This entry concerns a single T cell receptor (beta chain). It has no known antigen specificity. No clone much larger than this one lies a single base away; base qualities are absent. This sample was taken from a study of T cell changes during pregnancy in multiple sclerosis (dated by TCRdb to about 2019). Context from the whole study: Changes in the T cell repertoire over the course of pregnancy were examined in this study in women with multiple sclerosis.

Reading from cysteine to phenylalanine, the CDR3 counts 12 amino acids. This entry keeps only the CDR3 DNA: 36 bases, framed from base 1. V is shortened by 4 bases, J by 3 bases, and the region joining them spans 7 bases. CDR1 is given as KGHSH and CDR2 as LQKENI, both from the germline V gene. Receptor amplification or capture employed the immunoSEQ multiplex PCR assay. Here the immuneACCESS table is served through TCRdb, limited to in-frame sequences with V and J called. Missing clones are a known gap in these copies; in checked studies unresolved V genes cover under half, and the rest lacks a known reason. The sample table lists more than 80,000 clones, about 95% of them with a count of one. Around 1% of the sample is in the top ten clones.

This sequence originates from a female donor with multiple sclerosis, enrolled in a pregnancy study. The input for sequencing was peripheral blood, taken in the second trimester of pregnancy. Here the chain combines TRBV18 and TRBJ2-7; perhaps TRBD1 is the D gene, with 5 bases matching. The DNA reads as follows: TGTGCCAGCTCACGTCAGGGCTACGAGCAGTACTTC. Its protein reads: CASSRQGYEQYF.